Listed below are T cell receptor beta chains from one sample, sequenced in a study of shared clonotypes between healthy human individuals. TCRdb keeps only in-frame clones here, not all; method: immunoSEQ multiplex PCR. The profile covers 2 million to 2.5 million clones, with 85% to 95% appearing a single time and 0.3% to 0.4% taken by the ten largest. The specimen was naive CD4+ T cells from PBMCs. These receptors came from a man between 18 and 29 years old in good health. Some clones in this sample may be carry-over from other donors' samples. The CDR3 runs from the conserved cysteine through the conserved F or W. The order of the fields is CDR3 DNA, CDR3 protein, J gene, V gene, clone size, D gene. D genes are given only for firm matches. Only some rows state a clone size, as once, few, many or a class for expanded clones.

CDR3nt: TGCAGCGCCCGACAGGGACTGAACACTGAAGCTTTCTTT
CDR3aa: CSARQGLNTEAFF
j_gene: TRBJ1-1
v_gene: TRBV29-1
abundance: few
d_gene: TRBD1

CDR3nt: TGTGCCAGCAGCTTATTGAGGGGTGGGGCCAACGTCCTGACTTTC
CDR3aa: CASSLLRGGANVLTF
j_gene: TRBJ2-6
v_gene: TRBV11-2
abundance: NA
d_gene: NA

CDR3nt: TGTGCCAGCAAACGGTTAGGACAGCCGAATGAAAAACTGTTTTTT
CDR3aa: CASKRLGQPNEKLFF
j_gene: TRBJ1-4
v_gene: TRBV2
abundance: NA
d_gene: NA

CDR3nt: TGCGCCAGCAGCTTCCTAGCGGGAGGGCCCAATGAGCAGTTCTTC
CDR3aa: CASSFLAGGPNEQFF
j_gene: TRBJ2-1
v_gene: TRBV5-1
abundance: NA
d_gene: TRBD2

CDR3nt: TGTGCCAGTAGGCCCGGGACAGGGATTAATGAGCAGTTCTTC
CDR3aa: CASRPGTGINEQFF
j_gene: TRBJ2-1
v_gene: TRBV19
abundance: NA
d_gene: TRBD1

CDR3nt: TGTGCCAGCTTGGGGCAGGCCGGCACCTATGGCTACACCTTC
CDR3aa: CASLGQAGTYGYTF
j_gene: TRBJ1-2
v_gene: TRBV28
abundance: NA
d_gene: NA

CDR3nt: TGTGCCAGCAGTTTATGGGGGGGGGTAGTTGAAAAACTGTTTTTT
CDR3aa: CASSLWGGVVEKLFF
j_gene: TRBJ1-4
v_gene: TRBV27
abundance: NA
d_gene: NA

CDR3nt: TGCGCCAGCAGCCAAGTCCCCGGACCGCAGTATTTT
CDR3aa: CASSQVPGPQYF
j_gene: TRBJ2-3
v_gene: TRBV4-1
abundance: NA
d_gene: NA

CDR3nt: TGTGCCAGCAGCTCCCCGGGCTACGAGCAGTACTTC
CDR3aa: CASSSPGYEQYF
j_gene: TRBJ2-7
v_gene: TRBV28
abundance: NA
d_gene: NA

CDR3nt: TGTGCCAGCGGGGACTTGCCCCTCTATGGCTACACCTTC
CDR3aa: CASGDLPLYGYTF
j_gene: TRBJ1-2
v_gene: TRBV5-8
abundance: NA
d_gene: NA

CDR3nt: TGTGCCACCGGGGAGAATGGCTACACCTTC
CDR3aa: CATGENGYTF
j_gene: TRBJ1-2
v_gene: TRBV7-9
abundance: NA
d_gene: NA

CDR3nt: TGTGCCATCAGTGAGTCGAGAGACAGGGGTAACACTGAAGCTTTCTTT
CDR3aa: CAISESRDRGNTEAFF
j_gene: TRBJ1-1
v_gene: TRBV10-3
abundance: NA
d_gene: TRBD1

CDR3nt: TGTGCCAGCAGCTTTAGAGCGGGATACACAGATACGCAGTATTTT
CDR3aa: CASSFRAGYTDTQYF
j_gene: TRBJ2-3
v_gene: TRBV9
abundance: NA
d_gene: TRBD2

CDR3nt: TGTGCCAGCAGATCCTCGACAGGGCGCTCCTGGACCGTCTCCTACAATGAGCAGTTCTTC
CDR3aa: CASRSSTGRSWTVSYNEQFF
j_gene: TRBJ2-1
v_gene: TRBV28
abundance: NA
d_gene: TRBD1

CDR3nt: TGCAGCGTTGAATCCGGGACAGATACGCAGTATTTT
CDR3aa: CSVESGTDTQYF
j_gene: TRBJ2-3
v_gene: TRBV29-1
abundance: NA
d_gene: NA

CDR3nt: TGTGCCAGCAGCGTGCACCCACAGGGGGACACTGAAGCTTTCTTT
CDR3aa: CASSVHPQGDTEAFF
j_gene: TRBJ1-1
v_gene: TRBV9
abundance: NA
d_gene: TRBD1

CDR3nt: TGTGCCATCAGTGAGTCAGGTGGGCGGGGCCAAGAGACCCAGTACTTC
CDR3aa: CAISESGGRGQETQYF
j_gene: TRBJ2-5
v_gene: TRBV10-3
abundance: NA
d_gene: NA

CDR3nt: TGTGCCAGCTCACCAACGGCAACTAATGAAAAACTGTTTTTT
CDR3aa: CASSPTATNEKLFF
j_gene: TRBJ1-4
v_gene: TRBV18
abundance: NA
d_gene: NA

CDR3nt: TGTGCCAGCAGTTTATTCGATTCCGGGACAGGGGGCCGTGATACGCAGTATTTT
CDR3aa: CASSLFDSGTGGRDTQYF
j_gene: TRBJ2-3
v_gene: TRBV27
abundance: once
d_gene: TRBD1

CDR3nt: TGTGCCAGCAGTACGTCAGGGCTGGGAAACACTGAAGCTTTCTTT
CDR3aa: CASSTSGLGNTEAFF
j_gene: TRBJ1-1
v_gene: TRBV25-1
abundance: NA
d_gene: NA

CDR3nt: TGTGCCAGCGGCAGACTAGCCGGGAGGAGCGGCCCTCGCAATGAGCAGTTCTTC
CDR3aa: CASGRLAGRSGPRNEQFF
j_gene: TRBJ2-1
v_gene: TRBV7-2
abundance: NA
d_gene: TRBD2

CDR3nt: TGTGCCAGCAGCTTCGGAGGCTACGAGCAGTACTTC
CDR3aa: CASSFGGYEQYF
j_gene: TRBJ2-7
v_gene: TRBV5-4
abundance: NA
d_gene: NA

CDR3nt: TGTGCCAGCACCAAGGGAGGGGAGCTGTTTTTT
CDR3aa: CASTKGGELFF
j_gene: TRBJ2-2
v_gene: TRBV28
abundance: NA
d_gene: NA

CDR3nt: TGCGCCAGCAGCGAGCTCACAGGGGGAGTGAACACTGAAGCTTTCTTT
CDR3aa: CASSELTGGVNTEAFF
j_gene: TRBJ1-1
v_gene: TRBV5-1
abundance: NA
d_gene: TRBD1

CDR3nt: TGTGCCTGGAGTGTACGATCAGGGACGTCGTCCTACGAGCAGTACTTC
CDR3aa: CAWSVRSGTSSYEQYF
j_gene: TRBJ2-7
v_gene: TRBV30
abundance: NA
d_gene: NA

CDR3nt: TGTGCCAGCAGTTCCCGGGGGGCAGATACGCAGTATTTT
CDR3aa: CASSSRGADTQYF
j_gene: TRBJ2-3
v_gene: TRBV28
abundance: NA
d_gene: TRBD2

CDR3nt: TGCGCCAGCAGCTTGGGGAGCGGGACTAGCGGGATGTCAGGAGAGACCCAGTACTTC
CDR3aa: CASSLGSGTSGMSGETQYF
j_gene: TRBJ2-5
v_gene: TRBV5-1
abundance: NA
d_gene: TRBD2

CDR3nt: TGCGCCAGCAGTGAGGTCCCTGGGGACGAGCAGTACTTC
CDR3aa: CASSEVPGDEQYF
j_gene: TRBJ2-7
v_gene: TRBV10-1
abundance: NA
d_gene: NA

CDR3nt: TGTGCCAGCAGTGAGGGCAGGCGCGTCGAGCAGTACTTC
CDR3aa: CASSEGRRVEQYF
j_gene: TRBJ2-7
v_gene: TRBV2
abundance: NA
d_gene: NA

CDR3nt: TGTGCCAGCAGTTACTCGGGGACAGGAATTGAAGCTTTCTTT
CDR3aa: CASSYSGTGIEAFF
j_gene: TRBJ1-1
v_gene: TRBV6-6
abundance: NA
d_gene: TRBD1

CDR3nt: TGTGCCATCAGGACCGGGACTAGCGGCTACGAGCAGTACTTC
CDR3aa: CAIRTGTSGYEQYF
j_gene: TRBJ2-7
v_gene: TRBV10-3
abundance: NA
d_gene: TRBD2

CDR3nt: TGTGCCAGTAGTAAGTCCCGGAAGCCCTATGTGGTAGGTGGCTACACCTTC
CDR3aa: CASSKSRKPYVVGGYTF
j_gene: TRBJ1-2
v_gene: TRBV19
abundance: NA
d_gene: NA

CDR3nt: TGTGCCAGCAGAAGTCGGGAGGGCCCCGGAAAGACCCAGTACTTC
CDR3aa: CASRSREGPGKTQYF
j_gene: TRBJ2-5
v_gene: TRBV2
abundance: NA
d_gene: TRBD2

CDR3nt: TGTGCCAGCAGCTTAACAAAACTAGGATCAGCAGATACGCAGTATTTT
CDR3aa: CASSLTKLGSADTQYF
j_gene: TRBJ2-3
v_gene: TRBV7-3
abundance: NA
d_gene: NA

CDR3nt: TGCGCCAGCAGCGCCCGGACTAGCGCTCAAGAGACCCAGTACTTC
CDR3aa: CASSARTSAQETQYF
j_gene: TRBJ2-5
v_gene: TRBV5-1
abundance: NA
d_gene: TRBD2

CDR3nt: TGTGCCAGCAGTTTGGGGGGGCCCGGCGAGCAGTACTTC
CDR3aa: CASSLGGPGEQYF
j_gene: TRBJ2-7
v_gene: TRBV28
abundance: NA
d_gene: NA

CDR3nt: TGTGCCAGCAGCGACGGGACAGGCGGAACAGATACGCAGTATTTT
CDR3aa: CASSDGTGGTDTQYF
j_gene: TRBJ2-3
v_gene: TRBV7-3
abundance: NA
d_gene: TRBD1

CDR3nt: TGTGCCAGCAGTTACACGGGGGCGTCCTACGAGCAGTACTTC
CDR3aa: CASSYTGASYEQYF
j_gene: TRBJ2-7
v_gene: TRBV6-6
abundance: NA
d_gene: NA

CDR3nt: TGTGCCAGCAGTGTGGAGATGAACACTGAAGCTTTCTTT
CDR3aa: CASSVEMNTEAFF
j_gene: TRBJ1-1
v_gene: TRBV2
abundance: NA
d_gene: NA

CDR3nt: TGTGCCTGGAGTTTCCCAGATACGCAGTATTTT
CDR3aa: CAWSFPDTQYF
j_gene: TRBJ2-3
v_gene: TRBV30
abundance: few
d_gene: NA

CDR3nt: TGTGCCAGCTCACCGGGACAGAAAAGCAATCAGCCCCAGCATTTT
CDR3aa: CASSPGQKSNQPQHF
j_gene: TRBJ1-5
v_gene: TRBV18
abundance: NA
d_gene: TRBD1

CDR3nt: TGTGCCTGGAGGAGCGGATGGACAGATACGCAGTATTTT
CDR3aa: CAWRSGWTDTQYF
j_gene: TRBJ2-3
v_gene: TRBV30
abundance: NA
d_gene: NA

CDR3nt: TGTGCCAGCAGCCCATCCAGTCGTTCTCAGCAGTTCTTC
CDR3aa: CASSPSSRSQQFF
j_gene: TRBJ2-1
v_gene: TRBV7-8
abundance: NA
d_gene: NA

CDR3nt: TGTGCCAGCATCCCTGGGCCAGGGGCCCCCTTGCCCCAGCATTTT
CDR3aa: CASIPGPGAPLPQHF
j_gene: TRBJ1-5
v_gene: TRBV28
abundance: few
d_gene: NA

CDR3nt: TGCGCCAGCAGCTTGGCCGAGGGGCTTAGCACCGGGGAGCTGTTTTTT
CDR3aa: CASSLAEGLSTGELFF
j_gene: TRBJ2-2
v_gene: TRBV5-1
abundance: NA
d_gene: NA

CDR3nt: TGTGCCAGCAGCCTCACAGGGTCAGCGGTACCCTACGAGCAGTACTTC
CDR3aa: CASSLTGSAVPYEQYF
j_gene: TRBJ2-7
v_gene: TRBV7-9
abundance: NA
d_gene: NA

CDR3nt: TGTGCCAGCAGGAGGGACAGGGCCCGGGTTGGCATTCAGTACTTC
CDR3aa: CASRRDRARVGIQYF
j_gene: TRBJ2-4
v_gene: TRBV2
abundance: NA
d_gene: TRBD1

CDR3nt: TGTGCCAGCAGTTTCCTAGCGGGAGGGCCTAAAGGTGGCGAGCAGTACTTC
CDR3aa: CASSFLAGGPKGGEQYF
j_gene: TRBJ2-7
v_gene: TRBV28
abundance: NA
d_gene: TRBD2

CDR3nt: TGTGCCAGCAGTTTACTTGGGCTAGCAGATACGCAGTATTTT
CDR3aa: CASSLLGLADTQYF
j_gene: TRBJ2-3
v_gene: TRBV28
abundance: NA
d_gene: NA

CDR3nt: TGTGCCAGTACCTCCCCGGGGGCTGGCGTCTATGGCTACACCTTC
CDR3aa: CASTSPGAGVYGYTF
j_gene: TRBJ1-2
v_gene: TRBV19
abundance: NA
d_gene: NA

CDR3nt: TGCGCCAGCAGCTTGCAAGGGATGAAAGGTCAGCCCCAGCATTTT
CDR3aa: CASSLQGMKGQPQHF
j_gene: TRBJ1-5
v_gene: TRBV5-1
abundance: NA
d_gene: NA

CDR3nt: TGCGCCAGCAGCCACCCCGGACTAGCGGGACCGGCAGATACGCAGTATTTT
CDR3aa: CASSHPGLAGPADTQYF
j_gene: TRBJ2-3
v_gene: TRBV5-1
abundance: NA
d_gene: TRBD2

CDR3nt: TGTGCCAGCAGTTTGTCTAAGACCGGGTCAACCACCGGGGAGCTGTTTTTT
CDR3aa: CASSLSKTGSTTGELFF
j_gene: TRBJ2-2
v_gene: TRBV27
abundance: NA
d_gene: NA

CDR3nt: TGTGCCAGCAGTTTGTCCCGGATTCAGGGTGAGCAGTTCTTC
CDR3aa: CASSLSRIQGEQFF
j_gene: TRBJ2-1
v_gene: TRBV28
abundance: once
d_gene: NA

CDR3nt: TGTGCCAGCACGAGGGGAGGGGCGACCTCTGGAAACACCATATATTTT
CDR3aa: CASTRGGATSGNTIYF
j_gene: TRBJ1-3
v_gene: TRBV2
abundance: NA
d_gene: NA